The next 27 T cell receptor beta chains were all read from a single sample in a study of control samples from healthy donors and cancer patients. Produced via immunoSEQ multiplex PCR; TCRdb's table is partial and in-frame only. The sample contains 100,000 to 150,000 clones, about 92% of which appear only once. The specimen sequenced was blood. These receptors all come from a woman in her 50s in good health.

J is TRBJ1-1 and V is TRBV6-5; D ambiguous. The length of the CDR3 is 11 residues. The germline CDR1 and CDR2 sequences are MNHEY and SVGAGI. The germline V and J ends were trimmed by 2 bases and 6 bases, with 4 bases remaining between them. The CDR3 is CASSYKAEAFF. For the CDR3, the DNA is TGTGCCAGCAGTTACAAGGCTGAAGCTTTCTTT.

The gene calls are TRBV19 and TRBJ1-4, with 7 bases matching TRBD1. The germline V gene encodes CDR1 LNHDA and CDR2 SQIVND (reference sequence). Unmatched junction bases numbered 13, after V lost 5 bases and J lost 7 bases. CDR3 length: 16 amino acids. This chain's CDR3 is CASSGGLTGWSEKLFF. CDR3 in DNA: TGTGCCAGTAGTGGGGGACTGACAGGGTGGAGTGAAAAACTGTTTTTT. Based on the CDR3 plus reference TRBV19 and TRBJ1-4, the full variable domain is DGGITQSPKYLFRKEGQNVTLSCEQNLNHDAMYWYRQDPGQGLRLIYYSQIVNDFQKGDIAEGYSVSREKKESFPLTVTSAQKNPTAFYLCASSGGLTGWSEKLFFGSGTQLSVL.

The chain has TRBV7-9 and TRBJ1-2, with a possible D match to TRBD1 (5 bases). CDR1 SEHNR and CDR2 FQNEAQ come from the germline V gene (reference sequence). The CDR3 has 15 residues. V was pared by 5 bases and J by 2 bases, with 15 bases between. CDR3 sequence (DNA): TGTGCCAGCAGCCCACCGGCAGGGCTAAACTATGGCTACACCTTC. This encodes CASSPPAGLNYGYTF.

V usage is TRBV28 and J usage is TRBJ2-3; weak D call: TRBD1 (6 bases). This CDR3 contains 14 residues. V was shortened by 1 base and J by 1 base, with 6 bases between the two germline ends. The germline gives CDR1 MDHEN, CDR2 SYDVKM. CDR3 sequence reads: CASSLSGGTDTQYF. CDR3 nucleotide sequence: TGTGCCAGCAGTTTATCAGGGGGCACAGATACGCAGTATTTT.

This chain connects TRBV7-2 to TRBJ1-2; 10 nucleotides agree with TRBD1. In germline, CDR1 is SGHTA, CDR2 FQGNSA. The CDR3 length is 14 residues. V lost 3 bases, J lost 7 bases, and 5 bases stayed unmatched. CDR3 in amino acids: CASSLDRGIAGYTF. CDR3 DNA sequence: TGTGCCAGCAGCTTGGACAGGGGGATCGCTGGCTACACCTTC.

The rearrangement joins TRBV4-1 to TRBJ2-1, with a weak D call TRBD2 (6 bases). This CDR3 is built from 18 residues. Trimming left V 3 bases short and J 4 bases short, with 22 bases between. Germline-derived CDR1 and CDR2 are MGHRA and YSYEKL. The CDR3: CASSHPTDSGGSYNEQFF. The CDR3 DNA sequence: TGCGCCAGCAGCCATCCGACCGATAGCGGAGGATCTTACAATGAGCAGTTCTTC.

This sequence joins TRBV10-3 and TRBJ1-2, with D hard to call. This CDR3 contains 11 residues. Germline lookup yields CDR1 ENHRY and CDR2 SYGVKD. The V and J ends lost 10 bases and 6 bases respectively, with 12 bases between them. CDR3 sequence (DNA): TGTGCCACCTCTTACCTGCATGGCTACACCTTC. Translated, it gives CATSYLHGYTF.

In its sample, this clone was seen once. The rearrangement uses TRBV14 and TRBJ1-1, with TRBD1 as a possible D gene (6 bases). V gave up 1 base and J gave up 8 bases, with 14 bases separating them. The CDR3 has 14 amino acids. Per germline, CDR1 SGHDN and CDR2 FVKESK. The DNA for the CDR3 is TGTGCCAGCAGCCAAGTTCAGGGGATAGGGGAAGCTTTCTTT. Encoded protein: CASSQVQGIGEAFF.

The chain is built from TRBV5-1 and TRBJ2-1, with TRBD1 as a possible D gene (5 bases). The CDR3 sequence is 15 residues long. V was cut by 3 bases and J by 2 bases, with 12 bases left in between. Germline V lookup: CDR1 SGHRS, CDR2 YFSETQ. This CDR3 reads CASSSTDRTYNEQFF. The CDR3 nucleotides are TGCGCCAGCAGCTCAACAGACAGAACCTACAATGAGCAGTTCTTC.

The CDR3, as DNA: TGTGCCAGCAGTATGGCGTCTAGCAATCAGCCCCAGCATTTT. Translation: CASSMASSNQPQHF. This chain joins TRBV2 and TRBJ1-5; unclear D gene. V gave up 5 bases and J gave up 0 bases, with 8 bases separating them. The germline gives CDR1 SNHLY, CDR2 FYNNEI. The CDR3 is 14 amino acids.

This sequence joins TRBV10-1 and TRBJ2-7, with 7 bases matching TRBD1. This CDR3 has 15 residues. Germline V lookup: CDR1 WNHNN, CDR2 SYGVQD (reference sequence). Trimming cost V 6 bases and J 0 bases; bases outside gene matches: 8. CDR3 sequence: CASSAGTANSYEQYF. CDR3 DNA: TGCGCCAGCAGCGCCGGGACAGCGAACTCCTACGAGCAGTACTTC.

V usage is TRBV19 and J usage is TRBJ1-5; D is uncertain. Germline V gene sequence: CDR1 LNHDA, CDR2 SQIVND (reference sequence). Trimming shortened V by 3 bases and J by 0 bases, and 9 bases separated the two germline ends. This CDR3 is 15 amino acids long. The CDR3, as DNA: TGTGCCAGTAGTATTAGGATATATAGCAATCAGCCCCAGCATTTT. Translation: CASSIRIYSNQPQHF.

The chain carries TRBV23-1 and TRBJ1-2; 9 bases fit TRBD1. TRBV23-1 is an ORF; its function is uncertain. This CDR3 is built from 18 residues. With 1 base clipped from V and 0 bases from J, the junction kept 9 bases outside the gene matches. As DNA, the CDR3 is TGCGCCAGCAGTCAATTCTGGACAGGGGCGATAACTAACTATGGCTACACCTTC. It is translated as CASSQFWTGAITNYGYTF.

The chain links TRBV24-1 to TRBJ1-5; D gene ambiguous. The CDR3 consists of 13 residues. CDR1 and CDR2 (germline): KGHDR, SFDVKD. The V gene lost 12 bases and the J gene lost 0 bases, with 11 bases spanning the gap. CDR3 in DNA: TGTGCCCCAGCGAACAGTAGCAATCAGCCCCAGCATTTT. Protein sequence: CAPANSSNQPQHF.

Comment on this clone: This specimen includes other DNA sequences encoding the same CDR3. This chain connects TRBV5-1 to TRBJ1-1; 8 nucleotides align to TRBD1. This CDR3 has 14 residues. Trimming at V came to 3 bases and at J to 1 base, leaving 2 bases not matched to a gene. The germline V gene has CDR1 SGHRS and CDR2 YFSETQ. DNA of the CDR3: TGCGCCAGCAGCTCTGGACAGGGGAACACTGAAGCTTTCTTT. Residues: CASSSGQGNTEAFF.

The rearrangement joins TRBV27 to TRBJ2-7; 11 positions agree with TRBD1. CDR3 length equals 15 residues. Trimming took 4 bases from V and 5 from J; bases not matched to a gene: 7. Per the germline V gene, CDR1 is MNHEY and CDR2 is SMNVEV (reference sequence). The CDR3 loop reads CASSSLGQGGHEQYF. CDR3 DNA sequence: TGTGCCAGCAGTTCGCTGGGACAGGGGGGCCACGAGCAGTACTTC.

V is TRBV18 and J is TRBJ1-3, with D possibly matching TRBD1 (5 bases). Germline values: CDR1 KGHSH, CDR2 LQKENI. The CDR3 spans 15 residues. Trimming took 2 bases from V and 4 from J, leaving 12 bases between them. The CDR3 sequence is CASSPAGGTGNTIYF. CDR3 sequence (DNA): TGTGCCAGCTCACCAGCTGGGGGGACCGGAAACACCATATATTTT.

The chain combines TRBV19 with TRBJ1-1, with a tentative D call TRBD1 (5 bases). Germline CDR1 is LNHDA and CDR2 is SQIVND (reference sequence). The CDR3 loop spans 18 amino acids. V shed 2 bases and J shed 1 base, with 20 bases lying between them. The CDR3, as DNA: TGTGCCAGTAGTATAACCCGACGGGGACTCCAAAAGAACACTGAAGCTTTCTTT. The encoded protein is CASSITRRGLQKNTEAFF.

Comment on this clone: Mismatch with germline at one junction end may stem from a read error. The chain links TRBV7-7 to TRBJ2-7; 7 positions agree with TRBD1. The CDR3 sequence is 16 residues long. Per the germline V gene, CDR1 is SSHAT and CDR2 is FNYEAQ (reference sequence). This chain's CDR3 is CASSLGTAAGRDEQYF. DNA for the CDR3: TGTGCTAGCAGCTTAGGGACAGCGGCGGGCAGAGACGAGCAGTACTTC. Drawing the rest from reference TRBV7-7 and TRBJ2-7, the complete variable domain is GAGVSQSPRYKVTKRGQDVTLRCDPISSHATLYWYQQALGQGPEFLTYFNYEAQPDKSGLPSDRFSAERPEGSISTLTIQRTEQRDSAMYRCASSLGTAAGRDEQYFGPGTRLTVT.

For this clone: This CDR3 is also generated by other DNA sequences in the sample. The rearrangement links TRBV29-1 to TRBJ1-1; no reliable D call. This CDR3 spans 12 amino acids. V shed 6 bases and J shed 1 base, with 9 bases lying between them. CDR1 and CDR2 (germline): SQVTM, ANQGSEA. The CDR3 DNA is TGCAGCGTCTTGGACGGGAACACTGAAGCTTTCTTT. Its protein is CSVLDGNTEAFF.

The chain has TRBV30 and TRBJ1-5, with D tentatively TRBD1 (6 bases). This CDR3 has 16 residues. The germline V and J ends were trimmed by 1 base and 1 base, with 14 bases remaining between them. Germline loops: CDR1 GTSNPN, CDR2 SVGIG (reference sequence). CDR3 in amino acids: CAWSDRVVRSNQPQHF. The CDR3 DNA sequence: TGTGCCTGGAGTGACAGGGTCGTCCGGAGCAATCAGCCCCAGCATTTT.

The V gene is TRBV6-5, the J gene TRBJ2-2, with TRBD1 matching over 10 bases. The CDR3 has 14 residues. Germline CDR1 reads MNHEY; CDR2 reads SVGAGI. V dropped 7 bases and J dropped 6; count of bases not matched to a gene: 5. Written as DNA, the CDR3 is TGTGCCAGCATGTGGGGACAGGGGTCCGGGGAGCTGTTTTTT. Its protein product is CASMWGQGSGELFF.

V usage is TRBV6-1 and J usage is TRBJ1-1, with D unresolved. The V end was cut by 2 bases, the J end by 7 bases, with 11 bases between. Germline CDR1 is MNHNS and CDR2 is SASEGT. CDR3 length: 13 amino acids. The CDR3 loop reads CASSEIPWVEAFF. Written as DNA, the CDR3 is TGTGCCAGCAGTGAAATACCGTGGGTTGAAGCTTTCTTT.

The genes are TRBV19 and TRBJ2-2, with 8 bases lining up with TRBD1. J lost 4 bases, V lost 7 bases, and 8 bases had no gene match. Germline CDR1 is LNHDA and CDR2 is SQIVND (reference sequence). The CDR3 runs to 15 residues. CDR3 sequence reads: CASNPTGVGTGELFF. The CDR3 DNA reads as TGTGCCAGTAACCCGACAGGGGTCGGCACCGGGGAGCTGTTTTTT.

This rearrangement joins TRBV18 to TRBJ2-7, with 7 bases identical to TRBD2. The CDR3 runs to 14 residues. The V segment lost 2 bases and the J segment 3 bases; nucleotides outside the gene matches: 4. CDR1 and CDR2 from the germline V gene are KGHSH and LQKENI. The CDR3 region is CASSPSGGSYEQYF. Written as DNA, the CDR3 is TGTGCCAGCTCACCATCTGGCGGGAGCTACGAGCAGTACTTC.

The rearrangement joins TRBV7-9 to TRBJ1-2, with D possibly TRBD1 on 5 matching bases. Between the trimmed V and J ends, which lost 4 bases and 3 bases, there was a span of 12 bases. CDR1 is SEHNR, CDR2 FQNEAQ, per germline (reference sequence). The CDR3 extends over 14 amino acids. CDR3 bases: TGTGCCAGCAGCTCCTCAGGAGGGGACTATGGCTACACCTTC. It translates to CASSSSGGDYGYTF.

The chain links TRBV28 to TRBJ1-3; possibly TRBD1 for D (5 bases). Germline CDR1 is MDHEN and CDR2 is SYDVKM. The CDR3 contains 17 residues. Deletions cut 7 bases from V and 0 bases from J, with 19 bases between. This CDR3 reads CASNGDWGGYSGNTIYF. As DNA, the CDR3 is TGTGCCAGCAACGGGGACTGGGGCGGATACTCTGGAAACACCATATATTTT.